This T cell receptor (beta chain) is from a study of shared clonotypes between healthy human individuals. Study summary: Donors had three CD4 naive, three CD4 memory, two CD8 naive and one CD8 memory plate apiece. Study-wide results and limits: Of the naive CD4 clonotypes, roughly 5% were shared across several donors.

Trimming cost V 2 bases and J 3 bases; bases outside gene matches: 12. Germline V gene data show CDR1 as MGHRA and CDR2 as YSYEKL. The CDR3 contains 17 residues. Genomic DNA per cell subset filled all wells of several immunoSEQ plates. Assay: immunoSEQ multiplex PCR; the TCRdb copy retains only in-frame clones and omits some. Among 600,000 or so clones, 98% were seen once, and the ten largest hold approximately 0.3%. In the naive CD8 group, cells lacked CD45RO and were positively selected for CCR7, so terminally differentiated effector memory CD45RA+ cells were left out. Recent acute infections and vaccinations were absent in the healthy HIV-negative adult donors. Turning to this clone: What it binds is unknown.

The chain links TRBV4-1 to TRBJ2-7, with 8 bases aligning to TRBD2. The source of this sequence is a man younger than 40 in good health. The sequencing input was naive CD8+ T cells sorted from blood. The CDR3 region is CASSQRRSVAGSYEQYF. The CDR3 DNA is TGCGCCAGCAGCCAAAGGCGGAGCGTAGCGGGAAGCTACGAGCAGTACTTC.